This entry lists 24 T cell receptor beta chains sequenced from one sample in a study of blood T cell repertoires in COVID-19. Sequenced by immunoSEQ multiplex PCR; TCRdb stores in-frame clones only, minus some. The sample lists 110,000 or so clones; around four fifths were seen once. Sample: peripheral blood. The receptors shown here come from a woman in her thirties or forties with acute or convalescent COVID-19.

V usage is TRBV12-3 or TRBV12-4 and J usage is TRBJ1-1, with 9 positions matching TRBD1. Unmatched junction bases numbered 1, after V lost 6 bases and J lost 2 bases. The CDR3 extends over 13 amino acids. CDR3 coding DNA: TGTGCCAGCAGGACAGGGGGAAACACTGAAGCTTTCTTT. Its translation: CASRTGGNTEAFF.

The V and J genes are TRBV6-5 and TRBJ1-5; maybe TRBD1 (5 bases). This CDR3 is 14 amino acids long. The V end was cut by 7 bases, the J end by 5 bases, with 15 bases between. Germline CDR1 reads MNHEY; CDR2 reads SVGAGI. In DNA form, the CDR3 reads TGTGCCAGCACCTTATCGGGGGGAGATCAGCCCCAGCATTTT. Translated: CASTLSGGDQPQHF.

The CDR3 region is CASSTSGSSYEQYF. The CDR3 DNA is TGTGCCAGCAGTACTTCAGGTAGCTCCTACGAGCAGTACTTC. The chain uses TRBV27 and TRBJ2-7; unclear D gene. The V end lost 5 bases, the J end lost 0 bases, and 11 bases lay between the germline ends. CDR3 length: 14 amino acids. Germline V CDR1 and CDR2: MNHEY, SMNVEV (reference sequence).

The gene calls are TRBV9 and TRBJ2-5; D might be TRBD2 (6 bases). The CDR3 is 13 amino acids. Germline loops: CDR1 SGDLS, CDR2 YYNGEE. V lost 3 bases and J 5 bases, leaving 11 bases between the germline ends. The CDR3 region is CASSGGVRETQYF. DNA of the CDR3: TGTGCCAGCAGCGGCGGGGTTAGGGAGACCCAGTACTTC.

A single count supports this clone. This sequence joins TRBV4-3 and TRBJ1-6; possible D gene TRBD1, 6 bases. Germline CDR1 and CDR2: LGHNA and YSLEER. The ends were cut back, 0 bases at V and 0 bases at J, with 6 bases in the middle. The CDR3 is made up of 16 amino acids. In nucleotides, the CDR3 is TGCGCCAGCAGCCAAGAGGACAGCTCCTATAATTCACCCCTCCACTTT. Its protein product is CASSQEDSSYNSPLHF.

The table lists this clone with a count of one. The V gene is TRBV7-9, the J gene TRBJ1-2; D possibly corresponds to TRBD1 (6 bases). V shed 0 bases and J shed 7 bases, with 12 bases lying between them. CDR1 and CDR2 from the germline V gene are SEHNR and FQNEAQ (reference sequence). CDR3 length equals 14 residues. In nucleotides, the CDR3 is TGTGCCAGCAGCTTAGCCGGACAGACGATTGGCTACACCTTC. It codes for CASSLAGQTIGYTF.

The V gene is TRBV5-4, the J gene TRBJ1-1; 11 bases align to TRBD1. Germline CDR1 reads SGHNT; CDR2 reads YYREEE (reference sequence). Germline trimming cut 3 bases from V and 5 bases from J; bases unmatched to any gene: 9. The CDR3 consists of 16 residues. CDR3 bases: TGTGCCAGCAGCTCGACCCGGGACAGGGGGTTTACTGAAGCTTTCTTT. Its protein product is CASSSTRDRGFTEAFF.

The rearrangement joins TRBV2 to TRBJ1-6; D gene uncertain. V dropped 1 base and J dropped 0 bases, with 10 bases sitting between them. From germline, CDR1 is SNHLY and CDR2 FYNNEI. The CDR3 consists of 17 residues. The CDR3 DNA follows: TGTGCCAGCAGTGAAGATCGGGGAGCCTCCTATAATTCACCCCTCCACTTT. This gives the protein CASSEDRGASYNSPLHF.

V is TRBV18 and J is TRBJ2-7; maybe TRBD1 (6 bases). Between the trimmed V and J ends, which lost 4 bases and 2 bases, there was a span of 9 bases. CDR3 length equals 13 residues. Per germline, CDR1 KGHSH and CDR2 LQKENI. The CDR3 DNA is TGTGCCAGCTCACTACCAGGGGCCTACGAGCAGTACTTC. It is translated as CASSLPGAYEQYF.

V usage is TRBV18 and J usage is TRBJ2-7, with D tentatively TRBD2 (6 bases). Trimming left V 5 bases short and J 8 bases short, with 10 bases between. The CDR3 spans 11 residues. CDR1 is KGHSH, CDR2 LQKENI, per germline. The CDR3 protein is CASSGGNQQYF. The CDR3 bases are TGTGCCAGCTCAGGGGGGAATCAGCAGTACTTC.

V usage is TRBV6-5 and J usage is TRBJ2-1; tentative D call: TRBD2 (6 bases). The CDR3 length is 14 residues. Germline assignment: CDR1 MNHEY and CDR2 SVGAGI. With 8 bases removed from V and 3 bases from J, the gap between germline ends came to 14 bases. CDR3 DNA: TGTGCCAGCCCCAGCGGGCCCCACTACAATGAGCAGTTCTTC. Translated: CASPSGPHYNEQFF.

The CDR3 is CATSREGALLGANVLTF. The CDR3 nucleotides are TGTGCCACCAGCAGAGAGGGGGCACTCTTGGGGGCCAACGTCCTGACTTTC. The rearrangement joins TRBV15 to TRBJ2-6; D possibly corresponds to TRBD1 (6 bases). Trimming stripped 0 bases from V and 4 bases from J, with 13 bases between. The CDR3 spans 17 residues. Looked up from germline, CDR1 is LNHNV and CDR2 is YYDKDF (reference sequence).

The J gene is TRBJ2-5, the V gene TRBV5-8; TRBD1 agrees at 9 bases. The germline V gene has CDR1 SGHTS and CDR2 YDEGEE. Germline trimming cut 4 bases from V and 5 bases from J; bases unmatched to any gene: 3. This CDR3 is 13 amino acids long. CDR3 bases: TGTGCCAGCAGCCAACAGGGGGCTGAGACCCAGTACTTC. It specifies CASSQQGAETQYF.

The chain combines TRBV11-1 with TRBJ2-7; 7 nucleotides line up with TRBD2. Germline V gene data show CDR1 as SGHAT and CDR2 as FQDESV (reference sequence). The junction had 3 bases not matched to a gene; V was cut back by 1 base and J by 6 bases. This CDR3 has 13 residues. CDR3 amino acids: CASSLGGGTEQYF. The CDR3 nucleotides are TGTGCCAGCAGCTTAGGGGGAGGGACCGAGCAGTACTTC.

This sequence joins TRBV18 and TRBJ2-1, with 7 positions matching TRBD1. The CDR3 loop spans 16 amino acids. Germline lookup yields CDR1 KGHSH and CDR2 LQKENI. V shed 2 bases, J shed 0 bases, and the junction held 4 bases outside the gene matches. CDR3 DNA: TGTGCCAGCTCACCAAGGGGGCAGGACTCCTACAATGAGCAGTTCTTC. As protein: CASSPRGQDSYNEQFF.

Many counts were recorded for this clone. The chain employs TRBV7-8 and TRBJ1-2; 10 bases align to TRBD1. V trimming: 3 bases; J trimming: 8 bases; junction bases outside the gene matches: 3. The V gene's germline CDR1 is SGHVS and CDR2 FQNEAQ. The CDR3 extends over 13 amino acids. The CDR3 region has the DNA TGTGCCAGCAGCTTCCGGGACAGGGGAGGCTACACCTTC. Translating gives CASSFRDRGGYTF.

The chain is built from TRBV7-9 and TRBJ1-1; the D gene is possibly TRBD1 (6 bases). Germline CDR1 SEHNR, CDR2 FQNEAQ (reference sequence). Trimming pared 4 bases from V and 1 base from J, leaving 19 bases between. The CDR3 contains 17 residues. This chain's CDR3 is CASSSRAETGKNTEAFF. Here the CDR3 DNA reads TGTGCCAGCAGCTCGCGGGCAGAGACAGGAAAGAACACTGAAGCTTTCTTT. Supplemented by reference TRBV7-9 and TRBJ1-1, the full variable domain reads DTGVSQNPRHKITKRGQNVTFRCDPISEHNRLYWYRQTLGQGPEFLTYFQNEAQLEKSRLLSDRFSAERPKGSFSTLEIQRTEQGDSAMYLCASSSRAETGKNTEAFFGQGTRLTVV.

This clone has only one observation. The CDR3 DNA reads TGTGCCAGCAGTTACTCGACCGGGGAGACGCTTACGTGGGTCACAGATACGCAGTATTTT. Translating gives CASSYSTGETLTWVTDTQYF. The chain joins TRBV6-2 or TRBV6-3 to TRBJ2-3; a weak D match, TRBD2 (5 bases). Trimming cost V 0 bases and J 2 bases, with 24 bases left between them. Germline V gene sequence: CDR1 MNHEY, CDR2 SVGEGT. This CDR3 has 20 residues.

The chain couples TRBV5-1 to TRBJ2-4; TRBD1 agrees at 7 bases. V gave up 4 bases and J gave up 7 bases; unmatched junction bases: 11. The CDR3 totals 15 residues. CDR1 SGHRS and CDR2 YFSETQ come from the germline V gene. This CDR3 is CASSTTPGQNNIQYF. The CDR3, as DNA: TGCGCCAGCAGCACCACCCCGGGACAGAACAACATTCAGTACTTC.

Here the CDR3 DNA reads TGTGCCAGCAGCACCTACCGGGACACTAATGAGCAGTTCTTC. It yields the protein CASSTYRDTNEQFF. V gene TRBV5-5 combines with J gene TRBJ2-1; the D gene is possibly TRBD1 (6 bases). The CDR3 is 14 residues long. V was trimmed by 4 bases and J by 7 bases, leaving 15 bases between them. Germline assignment: CDR1 SGHKS and CDR2 YYEKEE (reference sequence).

The chain joins TRBV11-3 to TRBJ2-5; D possibly corresponds to TRBD1 (5 bases). From germline, CDR1 is SGHNT and CDR2 YENEEA. V was pared by 3 bases and J by 2 bases, with 13 bases between. The CDR3 length is 15 residues. The CDR3: CASSLGRAAQETQYF. In nucleotides, the CDR3 is TGTGCCAGCAGCTTGGGCAGGGCGGCACAAGAGACCCAGTACTTC.

The chain links TRBV18 to TRBJ2-7; TRBD2 is a possible D gene (5 bases). Between the trimmed V and J ends, which lost 3 bases and 2 bases, there was a span of 11 bases. This CDR3 has 14 amino acids. Germline V gives CDR1 KGHSH, CDR2 LQKENI. CDR3 sequence (DNA): TGTGCCAGCTCACCCGGGATAACGGCCTACGAGCAGTACTTC. Its protein product is CASSPGITAYEQYF.

The DNA for the CDR3 is TGTGCCAGCAGCTTACAGAATAAGGATACGCAGTATTTT. Translation gives CASSLQNKDTQYF. This chain uses TRBV11-3 with TRBJ2-3; no clear D. CDR1 SGHNT and CDR2 YENEEA come from the germline V gene. This CDR3 comprises 13 residues. Trimming removed 2 bases from V and 6 bases from J, with 9 bases in between.

As concerns this clone: The sample has other DNA sequences that encode this CDR3 too. The chain employs TRBV5-6 and TRBJ2-7; 9 nucleotides match TRBD1. The CDR3 totals 14 residues. The ends lost 3 bases at V and 3 bases at J; junction bases unmatched: 4. The germline V gene has CDR1 SGHDT and CDR2 YYEEEE. CDR3 amino acids: CASSSGTGIYEQYF. DNA of the CDR3: TGTGCCAGCAGCTCCGGGACAGGGATCTACGAGCAGTACTTC.